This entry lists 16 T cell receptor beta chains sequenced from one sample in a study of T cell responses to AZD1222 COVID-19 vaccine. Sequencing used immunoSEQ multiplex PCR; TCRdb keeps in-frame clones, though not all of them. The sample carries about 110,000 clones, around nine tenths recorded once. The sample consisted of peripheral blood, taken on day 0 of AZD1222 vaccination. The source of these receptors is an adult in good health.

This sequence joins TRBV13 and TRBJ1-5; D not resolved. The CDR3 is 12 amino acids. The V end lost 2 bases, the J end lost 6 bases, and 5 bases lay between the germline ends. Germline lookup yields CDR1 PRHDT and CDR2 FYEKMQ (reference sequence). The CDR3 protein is CASSLIGQPQHF. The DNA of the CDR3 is TGTGCCAGCAGCTTAATAGGTCAGCCCCAGCATTTT.

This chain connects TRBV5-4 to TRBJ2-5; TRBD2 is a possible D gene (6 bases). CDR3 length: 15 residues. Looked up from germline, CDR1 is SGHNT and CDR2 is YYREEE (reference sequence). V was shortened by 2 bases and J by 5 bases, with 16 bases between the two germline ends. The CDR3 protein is CASSLGGRGGETQYF. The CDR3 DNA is TGTGCCAGCAGCTTAGGTGGTCGCGGAGGGGAGACCCAGTACTTC.

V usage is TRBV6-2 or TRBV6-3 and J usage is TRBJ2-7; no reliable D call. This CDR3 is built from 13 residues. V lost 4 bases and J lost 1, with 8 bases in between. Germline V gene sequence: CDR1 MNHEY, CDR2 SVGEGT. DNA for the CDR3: TGTGCCAGCAGTTGGAAGGGTTCCTACGAGCAGTACTTC. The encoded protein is CASSWKGSYEQYF.

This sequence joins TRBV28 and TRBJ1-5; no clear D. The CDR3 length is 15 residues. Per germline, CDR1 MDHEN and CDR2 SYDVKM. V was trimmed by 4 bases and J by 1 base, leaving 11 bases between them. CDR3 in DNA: TGTGCCAGCAGTTCCCCCGGCAGCAGCAATCAGCCCCAGCATTTT. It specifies CASSSPGSSNQPQHF.

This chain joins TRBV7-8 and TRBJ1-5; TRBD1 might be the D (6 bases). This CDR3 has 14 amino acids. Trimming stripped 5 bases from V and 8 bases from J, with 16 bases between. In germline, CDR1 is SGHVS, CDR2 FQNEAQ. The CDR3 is CASSHRGREEPQHF. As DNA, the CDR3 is TGTGCCAGCAGCCATAGGGGGAGGGAAGAGCCCCAGCATTTT.

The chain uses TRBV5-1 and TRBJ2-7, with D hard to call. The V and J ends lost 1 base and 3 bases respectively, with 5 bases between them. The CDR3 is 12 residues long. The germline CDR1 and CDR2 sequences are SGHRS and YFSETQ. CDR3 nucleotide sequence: TGCGCCAGCAGCTTGAATTTCTACGAGCAGTACTTC. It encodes CASSLNFYEQYF.

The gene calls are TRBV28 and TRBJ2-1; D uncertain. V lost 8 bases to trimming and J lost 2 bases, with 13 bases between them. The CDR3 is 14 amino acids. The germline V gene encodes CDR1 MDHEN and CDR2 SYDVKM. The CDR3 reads CASLKGRTYNEQFF. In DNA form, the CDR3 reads TGTGCCAGCCTTAAGGGTCGGACCTACAATGAGCAGTTCTTC.

CDR3 residues: CSGLVAGDSYEQYF. In DNA, the CDR3 is TGCAGCGGCCTAGTGGCAGGGGACTCCTACGAGCAGTACTTC. This rearrangement joins TRBV29-1 to TRBJ2-7, with D possibly TRBD1 on 6 matching bases. Germline assignment: CDR1 SQVTM and CDR2 ANQGSEA. Between the trimmed V and J ends, which lost 7 bases and 0 bases, there was a span of 16 bases. CDR3 length: 14 amino acids.

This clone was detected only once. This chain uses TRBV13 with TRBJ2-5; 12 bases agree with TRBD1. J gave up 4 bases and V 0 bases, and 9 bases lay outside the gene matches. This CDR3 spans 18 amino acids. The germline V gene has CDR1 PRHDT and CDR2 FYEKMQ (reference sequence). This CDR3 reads CASSLGSGTGGGRETQYF. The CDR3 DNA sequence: TGTGCCAGCAGCTTAGGGTCAGGGACAGGGGGCGGAAGAGAGACCCAGTACTTC.

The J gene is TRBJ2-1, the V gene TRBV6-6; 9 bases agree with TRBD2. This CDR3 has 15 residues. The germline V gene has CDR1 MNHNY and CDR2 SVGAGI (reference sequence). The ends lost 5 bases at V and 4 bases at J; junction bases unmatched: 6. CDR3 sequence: CASSHGTSLYNEQFF. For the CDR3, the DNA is TGTGCCAGCAGTCACGGGACTAGCCTTTACAATGAGCAGTTCTTC.

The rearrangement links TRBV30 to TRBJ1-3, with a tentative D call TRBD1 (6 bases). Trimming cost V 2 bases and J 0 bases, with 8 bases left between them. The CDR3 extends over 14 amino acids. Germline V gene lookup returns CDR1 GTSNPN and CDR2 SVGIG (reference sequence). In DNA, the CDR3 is TGTGCCTGGAGTATCAGGGGCTCTGGAAACACCATATATTTT. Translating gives CAWSIRGSGNTIYF.

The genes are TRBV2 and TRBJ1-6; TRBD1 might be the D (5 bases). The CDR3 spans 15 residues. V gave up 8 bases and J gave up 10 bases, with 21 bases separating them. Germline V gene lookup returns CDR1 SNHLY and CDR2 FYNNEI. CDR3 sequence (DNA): TGTGCCAGCCTGCTTTGGGGGGTGGAAGGATCACCCCTCCACTTT. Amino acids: CASLLWGVEGSPLHF.

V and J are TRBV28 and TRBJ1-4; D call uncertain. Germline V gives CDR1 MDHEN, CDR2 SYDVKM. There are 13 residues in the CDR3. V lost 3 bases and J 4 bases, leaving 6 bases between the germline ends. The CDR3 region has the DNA TGTGCCAGCAGTTTGGCCGTTAATGAAAAACTGTTTTTT. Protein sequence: CASSLAVNEKLFF. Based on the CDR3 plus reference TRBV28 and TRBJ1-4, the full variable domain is DVKVTQSSRYLVKRTGEKVFLECVQDMDHENMFWYRQDPGLGLRLIYFSYDVKMKEKGDIPEGYSVSREKKERFSLILESASTNQTSMYLCASSLAVNEKLFFGSGTQLSVL.

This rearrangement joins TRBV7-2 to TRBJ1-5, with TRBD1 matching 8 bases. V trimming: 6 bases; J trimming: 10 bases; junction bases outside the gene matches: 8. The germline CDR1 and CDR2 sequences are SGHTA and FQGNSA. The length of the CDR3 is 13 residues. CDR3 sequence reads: CASRQGQGKPQHF. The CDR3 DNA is TGTGCCAGCAGGCAAGGACAGGGTAAACCCCAGCATTTT.

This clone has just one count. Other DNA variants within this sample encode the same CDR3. CDR3 in DNA: TGTGCCAGCAGCTTAGCGCCCGGGACCGGGGAGCTGTTTTTT. Translated, it gives CASSLAPGTGELFF. This rearrangement joins TRBV7-2 to TRBJ2-2; D is unclear. The V and J ends lost 0 bases and 5 bases respectively, with 7 bases between them. The CDR3 consists of 14 residues. Per germline, CDR1 SGHTA and CDR2 FQGNSA.

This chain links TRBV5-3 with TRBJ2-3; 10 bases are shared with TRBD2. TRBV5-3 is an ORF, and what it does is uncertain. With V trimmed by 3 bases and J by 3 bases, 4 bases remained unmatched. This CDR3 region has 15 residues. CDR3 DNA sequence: TGTGCCAGAAGCTGCGGGACTAGCGAAACAGATACGCAGTATTTT. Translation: CARSCGTSETDTQYF.